Listed below are T cell receptor beta chains from one sample, sequenced in a study of vaccination effects on CD4 cells after COVID-19. No antigen is known for these receptors. Data came from immunoSEQ multiplex PCR; TCRdb stores just in-frame clones and leaves some out. The table shows tens of thousands of clones, with about three quarters occurring only once. The source material was CD4+ T cells from PBMCs cultured with HCoV-NL63 spike peptides, sampled before COVID-19 vaccination. These receptors were collected from a human donor who had a prior SARS-CoV-2 infection. Both conserved end residues are trimmed from each CDR3.

V	J	CDR3
TRBV5-1	TRBJ2-3	ASSSGTSGSPSTDTQY
TRBV11-3	TRBJ1-4	ASSLGSGTGDEKLF
TRBV19	TRBJ2-2	ASRVYLAGVFGELF
TRBV29-1	TRBJ1-1	SVEDQGRYTEAF
TRBV19	TRBJ2-6	ASSIIWGSGANVLT
TRBV20-1	TRBJ2-1	SASHLSNEQF
TRBV2	TRBJ1-1	ASSEQGRGTEAF
TRBV7-2	TRBJ2-2	ASSLGGTGELF
TRBV9	TRBJ2-2	ASSGTGTFPSLLYTGELF
TRBV18	TRBJ2-7	ASSTRTRTGAYEQY
TRBV7-8	TRBJ2-7	ASSSNTGSYEQY
TRBV5-1	TRBJ2-3	ASSLEPGLAVRDTQY
TRBV4-1	TRBJ2-3	ASSQEGFGLADTQY
TRBV6-5	TRBJ1-5	ASTRQTSNQPQH
TRBV18	TRBJ1-1	ASSPGTGRNTEAF
TRBV3-1/TRBV3-2	TRBJ1-1	ASSQPAPPWDTEAF
TRBV29-1	TRBJ2-3	SVDPTGQTDTQY
TRBV7-3	TRBJ2-3	ASSLGFSDTQY
TRBV19	TRBJ1-2	ASSLRGRERGYT
TRBV10-3	TRBJ1-3	AIRDSSGNTIY
TRBV3-1/TRBV3-2	TRBJ2-5	ASSSRPGEPLWETQY
TRBV5-1	TRBJ2-3	ASSLGLAGGFTDTQY
TRBV7-3	TRBJ2-2	ASSLIAGGVTGELF
TRBV18	TRBJ2-1	ASSPRDEQF
TRBV18	TRBJ1-2	ASSSGRNYGYT
TRBV11-3	TRBJ2-1	ASGRGTNNEQF
TRBV18	TRBJ2-5	ASSPLVQETQY
TRBV5-1	TRBJ2-7	ASSLGLADSYEQY
TRBV10-3	TRBJ1-6	ATRQSLNSPLH
TRBV7-9	TRBJ1-3	ASSETAVTEY
TRBV28	TRBJ1-2	ASRLQGYGYT
TRBV7-3	TRBJ2-5	ASSLTPGTMETQY
TRBV7-2	TRBJ1-4	ASSSIHGTGPVDEKLF
TRBV28	TRBJ1-1	ASSFSQTGRTEAF
TRBV28	TRBJ1-1	ASSPNPARGNTEAF
TRBV27	TRBJ2-2	ASSFDLYTGELF
TRBV5-8	TRBJ2-1	ASSSQDWGYRDEQF
TRBV4-3	TRBJ1-3	ASSQANQGFGNTIY
TRBV3-1/TRBV3-2	TRBJ1-1	ASSPKRDRIVTEAF
TRBV20-1	TRBJ2-3	SASYEGAGTDTQY
TRBV7-2	TRBJ2-7	ASSLGQASYEQY
TRBV19	TRBJ2-7	ASSPNEWTGPDEQY
TRBV18	TRBJ1-1	ASSPRGAGAEAF
TRBV6-5	TRBJ1-5	ASSPGGYYQPQH
TRBV6-1	TRBJ2-5	ASSEGTDQETQY
TRBV30	TRBJ2-7	AWSPRGGLRYEQY